The 7 T cell receptor beta chains below were found in one sample sequenced in a study of spatial heterogeneity in lung cancer. One entry per CDR3 protein, called by TCRdb with MiXCR from the 5' RACE reads. The data contain approximately 110,000 distinct CDR3 sequences, approximately 10% of them singletons. Time point given: blood at routine non-recurrence follow-up after resection. The sequences come from PBMCs, collected at follow-up. These receptors were collected from a female donor with early-stage non-small cell lung cancer.

This clonotype was recorded a few times. This chain uses TRBV24-1 with TRBJ2-3; TRBD1 matches at 12 bases. Looked up from germline, CDR1 is KGHDR and CDR2 is SFDVKD. V was pared by 4 bases and J by 2 bases, with 6 bases of the junction left unmatched. CDR3 length: 17 residues. The CDR3 coding sequence is TGTGCCACCAGTGACCCGGGACAGGGGGCTATCACAGATACGCAGTATTTT. Encoded protein: CATSDPGQGAITDTQYF.

This clonotype was seen at least ten times. The chain carries TRBV20-1 and TRBJ1-1; D gene ambiguous. CDR1 is DFQATT and CDR2 is SNEGSKA in the germline V gene (reference sequence). The CDR3 length is 14 residues. Trimming took off 5 bases at V and 0 bases at J, with 13 bases between the two ends. The CDR3 loop reads CSAPEPVVNTEAFF. The CDR3 nucleotides read TGCAGTGCTCCCGAACCAGTGGTGAACACTGAAGCTTTCTTT.

This clonotype has just a few counts. The V and J genes are TRBV11-2 and TRBJ2-5; 7 nucleotides agree with TRBD2. The CDR3 has 16 residues. The V gene end was trimmed by 0 bases and the J gene end by 3 bases; junction bases not matched to a gene: 7. CDR1 and CDR2 (germline): SGHAT, FQNNGV. CDR3 in DNA: TGTGCCAGCAGCTTAGATCTTGGCGGGAGTGAAGAGACCCAGTACTTC. Protein: CASSLDLGGSEETQYF. The complete variable domain, with remaining parts taken from reference TRBV11-2 and TRBJ2-5, reads EAGVAQSPRYKIIEKRQSVAFWCNPISGHATLYWYQQILGQGPKLLIQFQNNGVVDDSQLPKDRFSAERLKGVDSTLKIQPAKLEDSAVYLCASSLDLGGSEETQYFGPGTRLLVL.

This clonotype was seen only a few times. V is TRBV2 and J is TRBJ2-1; no clear D. V lost 5 bases and J lost 4, with 9 bases in between. This CDR3 contains 13 residues. Germline V gene sequence: CDR1 SNHLY, CDR2 FYNNEI. The CDR3 reads CASSRESYNEQFF. The CDR3 DNA reads as TGTGCCAGCAGTCGTGAATCATACAATGAGCAGTTCTTC. The full variable domain, completed using reference TRBV2 and TRBJ2-1, is EPEVTQTPSHQVTQMGQEVILRCVPISNHLYFYWYRQILGQKVEFLVSFYNNEISEKSEIFDDQFSVERPDGSNFTLKIRSTKLEDSAMYFCASSRESYNEQFFGPGTRLTVL.

The chain joins TRBV20-1 to TRBJ2-1, with 7 bases lining up with TRBD2. V shed 7 bases and J 11 bases; nucleotides not matched to a gene: 8. In germline, CDR1 is DFQATT, CDR2 SNEGSKA (reference sequence). The CDR3 has 11 amino acids. DNA for the CDR3: TGCAGTGGGACTAGAGCGGGTCAGCAGTTCTTC. Translated: CSGTRAGQQFF.

The sample holds many counts of this clonotype. As DNA, the CDR3 is TGCGCCAGCCGGAACAATGAGCAGTTCTTC. As protein: CASRNNEQFF. This sequence joins TRBV23-1 and TRBJ2-1, with D uncertain. TRBV23-1 is classed as an ORF, of uncertain function. V lost 8 bases to trimming and J lost 5 bases, with 4 bases between them. This CDR3 contains 10 residues.

V is TRBV6-5 and J is TRBJ2-3, with D perhaps matching TRBD2 (5 bases). Trimming pared 4 bases from V and 1 base from J, leaving 9 bases between. The germline gives CDR1 MNHEY, CDR2 SVGAGI. The CDR3 length is 14 residues. The CDR3 bases are TGTGCCAGCAGTTTAGCGCAGGGCACAGATACGCAGTATTTT. Amino acids: CASSLAQGTDTQYF.